The TCR beta chain described here comes from a study of metastatic and nonmetastatic thyroid tumors. The wider study: The study looked at repertoires side by side in blood and in tumor or nodule tissue from malignant and benign thyroid patients.

Authors' methods: CDR3 was compared across clinicopathological groups, and the resulting differences were used to build a distant-metastasis classifier for papillary thyroid cancer. From the PCR reads, TCRdb re-called clones with MiXCR. None of the V and J calls come from the authors' own analysis; TCRdb made them. The sample contains 39,000 or so clones, roughly 45% of which appear only once. The CDR3 runs to 13 residues. CDR1 MNHNS and CDR2 SASEGT come from the germline V gene. V lost 7 bases to trimming and J lost 5 bases; unmatched junction nucleotides: 6. In regard to this clone: As yet, its antigen is unknown.

Broader study findings: Reports indicated that malignant thyroid tumors showed significantly higher TCR beta diversity than benign nodules did, in blood and tumor.

Thyroid surgery was performed in patients who had received no treatment beforehand. Specimen: tumor tissue. The clonotype originates from a male donor with papillary thyroid cancer or a benign thyroid nodule (not recorded which). Some clones in this sample may be carry-over from other donors' samples. This rearrangement joins TRBV6-1 to TRBJ2-7; 9 nucleotides line up with TRBD1. CDR3 coding DNA: TGTGCCAGCATGGGGACAGGGAGGAACGAGCAGTACTTC. Its translation is CASMGTGRNEQYF.